These T cell receptor beta chains were read from a single sample in a study of blood T cell repertoires in COVID-19. Produced via immunoSEQ multiplex PCR; TCRdb's table is partial and in-frame only. The data hold some 130,000 clones, with around 88% observed a single time. Sequencing was carried out using peripheral blood. The receptors were sampled from a man between 60 and 70 years old with COVID-19, enrolled during active disease. CDR3s include the opening cysteine and the closing phenylalanine or tryptophan. Each record gives: D gene, J gene, V gene, clone size, CDR3 DNA, CDR3 protein. D genes are given only for firm matches. Some rows have no size entry. The others give once, few or many, or a class for an expanded clone.

d_call: TRBD1
j_call: TRBJ1-1
v_call: TRBV5-4
clone_size: few
cdr3_nt: TGTGCCAGCAGCTTATCACAGGGGGCGAACACTGAAGCTTTCTTT
cdr3_aa: CASSLSQGANTEAFF

d_call: NA
j_call: TRBJ1-5
v_call: TRBV21-1
clone_size: NA
cdr3_nt: TGTGCCAGCAACCCACCACCAGCCCGGACAGGGTATCAGCCCCAGCATTTT
cdr3_aa: CASNPPPARTGYQPQHF

d_call: NA
j_call: TRBJ2-2
v_call: TRBV5-5
clone_size: NA
cdr3_nt: TGTGCCAGCAGCTTGGCATCGGGGTGGAACACCGGGGAGCTGTTTTTT
cdr3_aa: CASSLASGWNTGELFF

d_call: NA
j_call: TRBJ2-1
v_call: TRBV7-2
clone_size: NA
cdr3_nt: TGTGCCAGCAGCTTAGTACCGGCAGGTGAGCAGTTCTTC
cdr3_aa: CASSLVPAGEQFF

d_call: NA
j_call: TRBJ1-5
v_call: TRBV10-3
clone_size: NA
cdr3_nt: TGTGCCATCAGTGAGTCGAACACCCCAAATCAGCCCCAGCATTTT
cdr3_aa: CAISESNTPNQPQHF

d_call: TRBD1
j_call: TRBJ1-2
v_call: TRBV10-2
clone_size: NA
cdr3_nt: TGCGCCAGCAGGGGGACAGACTATGGCTACACCTTC
cdr3_aa: CASRGTDYGYTF

d_call: NA
j_call: TRBJ1-5
v_call: TRBV10-3
clone_size: NA
cdr3_nt: TGTGCCATCAGGGGAGAGAGCAATCAGCCCCAGCATTTT
cdr3_aa: CAIRGESNQPQHF

d_call: TRBD2
j_call: TRBJ2-2
v_call: TRBV6-6
clone_size: NA
cdr3_nt: TGTGCCAGCAGTTTCGGGACTAGCGGCACCGGGGAGCTGTTTTTT
cdr3_aa: CASSFGTSGTGELFF

d_call: NA
j_call: TRBJ1-2
v_call: TRBV25-1
clone_size: NA
cdr3_nt: TGTGCCAGCAGTGATACAGGGTCCTATGGCTACACCTTC
cdr3_aa: CASSDTGSYGYTF

d_call: NA
j_call: TRBJ2-2
v_call: TRBV20-1
clone_size: NA
cdr3_nt: TGCAGTGCTAGTCGGCAGGATTTCACCGGGGAGCTGTTTTTT
cdr3_aa: CSASRQDFTGELFF

d_call: NA
j_call: TRBJ1-5
v_call: TRBV29-1
clone_size: NA
cdr3_nt: TGCAGCGCCTCAGGGCCAGGGCAGCCCCAGCATTTT
cdr3_aa: CSASGPGQPQHF

d_call: NA
j_call: TRBJ2-7
v_call: TRBV5-4
clone_size: NA
cdr3_nt: TGTGCCAGCAGCTTGGACAGGTTCGACGAGCAGTACTTC
cdr3_aa: CASSLDRFDEQYF

d_call: NA
j_call: TRBJ1-2
v_call: TRBV9
clone_size: NA
cdr3_nt: TGTGCCAGCAGCGTAGCGGACCGGGACACCTATGGCTACACCTTC
cdr3_aa: CASSVADRDTYGYTF

d_call: TRBD2
j_call: TRBJ2-1
v_call: TRBV5-1
clone_size: NA
cdr3_nt: TGCGCCAGCAGCTTGGTCGGGGGGAACAATGAGCAGTTCTTC
cdr3_aa: CASSLVGGNNEQFF

d_call: TRBD1
j_call: TRBJ2-7
v_call: TRBV25-1
clone_size: NA
cdr3_nt: TGTGCCAGCAGCTCCCCGGGACAGGGGTTCTACGAGCAGTACTTC
cdr3_aa: CASSSPGQGFYEQYF

d_call: NA
j_call: TRBJ1-6
v_call: TRBV14
clone_size: NA
cdr3_nt: TGTGCCAGCAGCCCCAGGGGAACTGTTCTTTCACCCCTCCACTTT
cdr3_aa: CASSPRGTVLSPLHF

d_call: NA
j_call: TRBJ2-5
v_call: TRBV15
clone_size: once
cdr3_nt: TGTGCCACCAGCAGGGACACCCAAGAGACCCAGTACTTC
cdr3_aa: CATSRDTQETQYF

d_call: NA
j_call: TRBJ1-1
v_call: TRBV7-2
clone_size: NA
cdr3_nt: TGTGCCAGCAGCCTCACAGCCCCGGTTGAAGCTTTCTTT
cdr3_aa: CASSLTAPVEAFF

d_call: TRBD1
j_call: TRBJ1-2
v_call: TRBV7-2
clone_size: once
cdr3_nt: TGTGCCAGCAGCTTGCGACAGGGGGCTACCTATGGCTACACCTTC
cdr3_aa: CASSLRQGATYGYTF

d_call: NA
j_call: TRBJ1-2
v_call: TRBV5-4
clone_size: once
cdr3_nt: TGTGCCAGCAGCTCTATTTTGGGAGGGGGCTATGGCTACACCTTC
cdr3_aa: CASSSILGGGYGYTF

d_call: TRBD1
j_call: TRBJ2-7
v_call: TRBV10-1
clone_size: NA
cdr3_nt: TGCGCCAGACCCCGGGACAGGGGGCTGAGCGAGCAGTACTTC
cdr3_aa: CARPRDRGLSEQYF

d_call: NA
j_call: TRBJ2-5
v_call: TRBV27
clone_size: NA
cdr3_nt: TGTGCCACCTGGACCGCGGGGACCCAGTACTTC
cdr3_aa: CATWTAGTQYF

d_call: TRBD2
j_call: TRBJ2-3
v_call: TRBV14
clone_size: NA
cdr3_nt: TGTGCCAGCAGCCAAGGGGGGGGAGGAGGAGATACGCAGTATTTT
cdr3_aa: CASSQGGGGGDTQYF

d_call: TRBD1
j_call: TRBJ1-5
v_call: TRBV19
clone_size: NA
cdr3_nt: TGTGCCAGTAGTTCTCTCAGGGGGCCGGGCAATCAGCCCCAGCATTTT
cdr3_aa: CASSSLRGPGNQPQHF

d_call: TRBD1
j_call: TRBJ2-1
v_call: TRBV7-2
clone_size: NA
cdr3_nt: TGTGCCAGCAGCTTCCGCATAACTACAGGGGAGAACCTCTACAATGAGCAGTTCTTC
cdr3_aa: CASSFRITTGENLYNEQFF

d_call: NA
j_call: TRBJ1-1
v_call: TRBV3-1/TRBV3-2
clone_size: NA
cdr3_nt: TGTGCCAGCAGCCAAGATACCGGGGAATTTGCTGAAGCTTTCTTT
cdr3_aa: CASSQDTGEFAEAFF

d_call: NA
j_call: TRBJ1-4
v_call: TRBV25-1
clone_size: once
cdr3_nt: TGTGCCAGCGGAGAGGGTGGGGAAAAACTGTTTTTT
cdr3_aa: CASGEGGEKLFF

d_call: NA
j_call: TRBJ1-2
v_call: TRBV19
clone_size: NA
cdr3_nt: TGTGCCAGTAGTATAGATCACCACTCCCTTGTTGGCTATGGCTACACCTTC
cdr3_aa: CASSIDHHSLVGYGYTF

d_call: NA
j_call: TRBJ1-2
v_call: TRBV29-1
clone_size: NA
cdr3_nt: TGCAGCGTTGAAGGTCAGGGGTGGTTCTATGGCTACACCTTC
cdr3_aa: CSVEGQGWFYGYTF

d_call: TRBD1
j_call: TRBJ2-7
v_call: TRBV7-3
clone_size: NA
cdr3_nt: TGTGCCAGCAGCTTACTTCACAGGGGCGAGCAGTACTTC
cdr3_aa: CASSLLHRGEQYF

d_call: NA
j_call: TRBJ1-6
v_call: TRBV6-5
clone_size: NA
cdr3_nt: TGTGCCAGCAGTTTCGATTGGGAGGGGAATTCACCCCTCCACTTT
cdr3_aa: CASSFDWEGNSPLHF

d_call: NA
j_call: TRBJ1-5
v_call: TRBV11-2
clone_size: NA
cdr3_nt: TGTGCCAGCAGCCAGACCACCGGGGGAGGGCAGCCCCAGCATTTT
cdr3_aa: CASSQTTGGGQPQHF

d_call: NA
j_call: TRBJ1-5
v_call: TRBV6-5
clone_size: NA
cdr3_nt: TGTGCCAGCAGGGCTCCTAATCAGCCCCAGCATTTT
cdr3_aa: CASRAPNQPQHF

d_call: TRBD1
j_call: TRBJ2-5
v_call: TRBV19
clone_size: NA
cdr3_nt: TGTGCCAGTAGTCGTCCGGGACAGGGGCAGGAGACCCAGTACTTC
cdr3_aa: CASSRPGQGQETQYF

d_call: TRBD2
j_call: TRBJ2-5
v_call: TRBV6-5
clone_size: few
cdr3_nt: TGTGCCAGCAGTTACGAGCGGGGGGAGACCCAGTACTTC
cdr3_aa: CASSYERGETQYF

d_call: TRBD1
j_call: TRBJ1-1
v_call: TRBV29-1
clone_size: NA
cdr3_nt: TGCAGCGTTGGATGGGGTCAGGGGGTTTCGAACACTGAAGCTTTCTTT
cdr3_aa: CSVGWGQGVSNTEAFF

d_call: TRBD1
j_call: TRBJ1-6
v_call: TRBV4-1
clone_size: NA
cdr3_nt: TGCGCCAGCAGCCATCTGCTGGGACAGGGGGAGAATTCACCCCTCCACTTT
cdr3_aa: CASSHLLGQGENSPLHF

d_call: NA
j_call: TRBJ2-3
v_call: TRBV29-1
clone_size: NA
cdr3_nt: TGCAGCGTTGTGAAACGGACTAGCACAGATACGCAGTATTTT
cdr3_aa: CSVVKRTSTDTQYF

d_call: NA
j_call: TRBJ2-4
v_call: TRBV19
clone_size: NA
cdr3_nt: TGTGCCAGTAGTGAACAGTCAATTCAGTACTTC
cdr3_aa: CASSEQSIQYF

d_call: NA
j_call: TRBJ1-5
v_call: TRBV19
clone_size: NA
cdr3_nt: TGTGCCAGTAGCCTACAGAGCAATCAGCCCCAGCATTTT
cdr3_aa: CASSLQSNQPQHF

d_call: NA
j_call: TRBJ2-5
v_call: TRBV5-4
clone_size: NA
cdr3_nt: TGTGCCAGCAGTTCGGGACACGATAACACTCGGACCCAGTACTTC
cdr3_aa: CASSSGHDNTRTQYF

d_call: NA
j_call: TRBJ1-1
v_call: TRBV2
clone_size: NA
cdr3_nt: TGTGCCAGCGGGACACCGAACACTGAAGCTTTCTTT
cdr3_aa: CASGTPNTEAFF

d_call: TRBD2
j_call: TRBJ2-1
v_call: TRBV5-6
clone_size: NA
cdr3_nt: TGTGCCAGCAGCTTCCTTAGCGGGGGAGATGACAATGAGCAGTTCTTC
cdr3_aa: CASSFLSGGDDNEQFF

d_call: NA
j_call: TRBJ1-5
v_call: TRBV30
clone_size: NA
cdr3_nt: TGTGCCTGGAGTGTAGCGACCCGCAATCAGCCCCAGCATTTT
cdr3_aa: CAWSVATRNQPQHF

d_call: NA
j_call: TRBJ2-3
v_call: TRBV20-1
clone_size: NA
cdr3_nt: TGCAGTGCTATTCTAGCAGATACGCAGTATTTT
cdr3_aa: CSAILADTQYF

d_call: NA
j_call: TRBJ1-5
v_call: TRBV29-1
clone_size: NA
cdr3_nt: TGCAGCGTTGGGGGAGAGGGCCAGCCCCAGCATTTT
cdr3_aa: CSVGGEGQPQHF

d_call: TRBD1
j_call: TRBJ2-3
v_call: TRBV27
clone_size: NA
cdr3_nt: TGTGCCAGCAGTTTGGGTCGGACAGGTAGCACAGATACGCAGTATTTT
cdr3_aa: CASSLGRTGSTDTQYF